The TCR beta chain under discussion was sequenced for a study of cytomegalovirus exposure and HLA in healthy donors. Study-wide results and limits: A previous analysis found most TCR beta V segments productive roughly 87% or roughly 30% of the time. Specific recognition of CMV antigens was confirmed in vitro for a few chains (all CMV-associated).

The V gene's germline CDR1 is SGHTA and CDR2 FQGNSA. V dropped 1 base and J dropped 4 bases, with 11 bases sitting between them. This CDR3 is 16 amino acids long. A multiplex PCR was run with 60 Vbeta primers and 13 Jbeta primers. TCRdb keeps only in-frame clones here, not all; method: immunoSEQ multiplex PCR. The table lists 150,000 to 200,000 clones, 65% to 80% of them singletons. In the case of this clone: Its antigen is not known.

The chain carries TRBV7-2 and TRBJ2-6, with D possibly TRBD1 on 6 matching bases. This clonotype was obtained from a woman between 40 and 55 years old in good health and CMV-seropositive. Sequenced sample: PBMCs. The CDR3 DNA follows: TGTGCCAGCAGCTTAGTACAGGGTCTCGGGGCCAACGTCCTGACTTTC. As protein: CASSLVQGLGANVLTF. Together with reference TRBV7-2 and TRBJ2-6, the CDR3 gives the full variable domain: GAGVSQSPSNKVTEKGKDVELRCDPISGHTALYWYRQSLGQGLEFLIYFQGNSAPDKSGLPSDRFSAERTGGSVSTLTIQRTQQEDSAVYLCASSLVQGLGANVLTFGAGSRLTVL.